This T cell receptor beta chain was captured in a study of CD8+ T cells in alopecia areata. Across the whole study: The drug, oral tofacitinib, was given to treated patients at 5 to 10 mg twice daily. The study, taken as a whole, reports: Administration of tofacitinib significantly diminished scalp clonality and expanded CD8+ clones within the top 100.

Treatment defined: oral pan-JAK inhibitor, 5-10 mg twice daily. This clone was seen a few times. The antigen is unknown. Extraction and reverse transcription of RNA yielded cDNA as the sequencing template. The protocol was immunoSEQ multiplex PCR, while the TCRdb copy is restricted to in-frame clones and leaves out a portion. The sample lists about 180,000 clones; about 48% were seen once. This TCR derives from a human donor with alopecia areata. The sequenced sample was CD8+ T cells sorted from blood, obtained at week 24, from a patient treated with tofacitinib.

CDR3 in DNA: TGCAGCGTCGACCCGGAGGACTATGGCTACACCTTC. It encodes CSVDPEDYGYTF. This sequence joins TRBV29-1 and TRBJ1-2; D remains ambiguous. This CDR3 region has 12 residues. CDR1 and CDR2 from the germline V gene are SQVTM and ANQGSEA. Trimming removed 6 bases from V and 3 bases from J, with 11 bases in between.